In this sample, the clone carrying this T cell receptor (beta chain) turned up many times. No antigen is known for it. This specimen belongs to a study of T cells in Graves' hyperthyroidism and ophthalmopathy. The wider study: Peripheral blood was drawn at first diagnosis, prior to all treatment.

V shed 4 bases, J shed 3 bases, and the junction held 6 bases outside the gene matches. The CDR3 is 14 residues long. Per germline, CDR1 MNHEY and CDR2 SMNVEV (reference sequence). Exclusion of patients followed from uncontrolled infection, other autoimmune disease, pregnancy or lactation. Fresh peripheral blood, approximately 9.1 ml, was the source of the PBMCs. Amplified TCR beta CDR3 regions came from RNA transcripts. TCR CDR3 regions were first amplified by RT-PCR with HTBI primers. TCRdb re-called the multiplex PCR reads with MiXCR, one entry per CDR3 protein. The sample has more than 500,000 distinct CDR3 sequences; more than 15% are singletons. Study-level findings and limits: Model output signaled ophthalmopathy a median approximately 6.2 months ahead of onset.

This receptor was obtained from a woman in her 30s with Graves' ophthalmopathy. Sequenced sample: blood. This chain joins TRBV27 and TRBJ2-7, with 7 bases identical to TRBD1. CDR3 loop: CASSSYRGIYEQYF. CDR3 coding DNA: TGTGCCAGCAGTTCATACAGGGGAATCTACGAGCAGTACTTC.